This is a list of T cell receptor beta chains from one sample in a study of T cell responses to AZD1222 COVID-19 vaccine. Clones were read by immunoSEQ multiplex PCR, and TCRdb kept only the in-frame ones, dropping some. The table records over 95,000 clones, 85% to 95% of them present only once. Material: peripheral blood, obtained on day 0 of AZD1222 vaccination. The source is an adult in good health. Both conserved end residues are part of each CDR3. The D gene is left open where the match is weak. A row's size may be missing; if present it is once, few, many or a size class.

>TRBD1|TRBV7-9|few|TRBJ1-5
CASSTGTGGARSNQPQHF
TGTGCCAGCAGCACCGGGACAGGGGGAGCACGTAGCAATCAGCCCCAGCATTTT
>TRBD1|TRBV3-1/TRBV3-2|-|TRBJ2-3
CASTFRVTGGPQRADTQYF
TGTGCCAGCACCTTCCGTGTGACAGGGGGCCCTCAACGGGCAGATACGCAGTATTTT
>-|TRBV7-3|-|TRBJ1-1
CASSFDPNTEAFF
TGTGCCAGCAGCTTTGACCCAAACACTGAAGCTTTCTTT
>TRBD2|TRBV11-2|-|TRBJ2-7
CASSLTAGRMSSGSYEQYF
TGTGCCAGCAGCTTAACGGCGGGGAGGATGTCTAGCGGGTCCTACGAGCAGTACTTC
>TRBD1|TRBV28|-|TRBJ1-5
CASSSRGQGYQPQHF
TGTGCCAGCAGTTCTCGGGGACAGGGGTATCAGCCCCAGCATTTT
>-|TRBV19|-|TRBJ1-5
CASKAQTGYSNQPQHF
TGTGCCAGTAAAGCTCAAACAGGTTATAGCAATCAGCCCCAGCATTTT
>-|TRBV6-6|-|TRBJ1-6
CASKTVNSPLHF
TGTGCCAGCAAGACAGTCAATTCACCCCTCCACTTT
>-|TRBV28|-|TRBJ2-7
CASSPPSGSYEQYF
TGTGCCAGCAGTCCCCCCTCCGGGAGCTACGAGCAGTACTTC
>TRBD1|TRBV6-5|-|TRBJ1-1
CARHRRTGNEAFF
TGTGCCAGGCACCGCAGGACAGGGAATGAAGCTTTCTTT
>TRBD1|TRBV19|-|TRBJ2-7
CASNPGQGVSYEQYF
TGTGCCAGTAATCCGGGACAGGGCGTAAGCTACGAGCAGTACTTC
>-|TRBV11-2|-|TRBJ2-4
CASSLALAKNIQYF
TGTGCCAGCAGCTTGGCCTTAGCCAAAAACATTCAGTACTTC
>-|TRBV3-1/TRBV3-2|few|TRBJ1-2
CASSQDYGRAYGYTF
TGTGCCAGCAGCCAAGATTACGGCAGGGCCTATGGCTACACCTTC
>-|TRBV9|once|TRBJ1-6
CASSVVVRGRVTYNSPLHF
TGTGCCAGCAGCGTAGTCGTACGCGGGAGGGTTACCTATAATTCACCCCTCCACTTT
>TRBD1|TRBV5-4|-|TRBJ2-7
CASSSDRGYEQYF
TGTGCCAGCAGCTCTGACAGGGGCTACGAGCAGTACTTC
>-|TRBV19|-|TRBJ2-6
CASRTEGQPYSGANVLTF
TGTGCCAGTAGGACGGAGGGACAGCCCTACTCTGGGGCCAACGTCCTGACTTTC
>-|TRBV19|-|TRBJ1-2
CASSELIRYGYTF
TGTGCCAGTTCCGAACTCATCCGCTATGGCTACACCTTC
>-|TRBV21-1|-|TRBJ2-7
CASSNTRGWKSEQYF
TGTGCCAGCAGCAACACCCGGGGGTGGAAGAGCGAGCAGTACTTC
>-|TRBV30|-|TRBJ1-2
CAWKVLGRGYTF
TGTGCCTGGAAAGTTCTCGGGCGTGGCTACACCTTC
>-|TRBV14|-|TRBJ1-2
CASSPFTRLTYTF
TGTGCCAGCAGCCCATTTACCCGACTGACATACACCTTC
>-|TRBV30|-|TRBJ1-5
CAWKQGTGNQPQHF
TGTGCCTGGAAGCAGGGGACGGGCAATCAGCCCCAGCATTTT
>-|TRBV5-5|-|TRBJ2-3
CASSLETVTRTDTQYF
TGTGCCAGCAGCTTGGAGACAGTTACTCGCACAGATACGCAGTATTTT
>-|TRBV7-8|-|TRBJ2-5
CASSPYAGTQYF
TGTGCCAGCAGCCCTTATGCGGGGACCCAGTACTTC
>-|TRBV27|-|TRBJ1-5
CASSLSGVSNQPQHF
TGTGCCAGCAGTTTATCCGGGGTTAGCAATCAGCCCCAGCATTTT
>TRBD1|TRBV5-8|-|TRBJ1-5
CASTLGQGGNQPQHF
TGTGCCAGTACACTTGGGCAGGGGGGCAATCAGCCCCAGCATTTT
>-|TRBV14|-|TRBJ2-4
CASSRLGAKNIQYF
TGTGCCAGCAGCCGCTTGGGGGCCAAAAACATTCAGTACTTC
>TRBD1|TRBV14|-|TRBJ2-7
CASSQAGTGVYEQYF
TGTGCCAGCAGCCAGGCCGGGACAGGGGTCTACGAGCAGTACTTC
>-|TRBV9|-|TRBJ2-3
CASSVAPGADTQYF
TGTGCCAGCAGCGTAGCTCCCGGCGCAGATACGCAGTATTTT
>TRBD1|TRBV25-1|once|TRBJ2-3
CASSLNRGPYTDTQYF
TGTGCCAGCAGTTTAAACAGGGGTCCCTACACAGATACGCAGTATTTT
>TRBD2|TRBV20-1|-|TRBJ2-1
CSASLGLARNNEQFF
TGCAGTGCTAGTCTTGGACTAGCGAGAAACAATGAGCAGTTCTTC
>-|TRBV29-1|-|TRBJ1-3
CSGIKSSGNTIYF
TGCAGCGGCATAAAGAGCTCTGGAAACACCATATATTTT
>-|TRBV11-3|-|TRBJ2-1
CASSSTGGEQFF
TGTGCCAGCAGCTCCACCGGGGGTGAGCAGTTCTTC
>TRBD2|TRBV5-1|-|TRBJ2-5
CASSQGLAAETQYF
TGCGCCAGCAGCCAAGGACTAGCGGCGGAGACCCAGTACTTC
>-|TRBV18|-|TRBJ1-2
CASSQKGGSGTNGYTF
TGTGCCAGCTCACAAAAGGGTGGCTCCGGTACGAATGGCTACACCTTC
>-|TRBV28|-|TRBJ1-5
CASGLGGNQPQHF
TGTGCCAGCGGGCTTGGGGGGAACCAGCCCCAGCATTTT
>-|TRBV9|-|TRBJ1-4
CASSAQVTNEKLFF
TGTGCCAGCAGCGCACAGGTAACTAATGAAAAACTGTTTTTT
>-|TRBV19|-|TRBJ2-1
CASSITDFNEQFF
TGTGCCAGTAGTATAACAGACTTCAATGAGCAGTTCTTC
>TRBD1|TRBV28|-|TRBJ1-4
CASKPGGSEKLFF
TGTGCCAGCAAGCCAGGGGGCTCGGAAAAACTGTTTTTT
>-|TRBV6-5|-|TRBJ2-1
CASRITDSSYNEQFF
TGTGCCAGCAGGATCACGGATAGCTCCTACAATGAGCAGTTCTTC
>-|TRBV19|-|TRBJ1-2
CASSISGTYGYTF
TGTGCCAGTAGTATTTCAGGGACCTATGGCTACACCTTC
>-|TRBV27|once|TRBJ2-3
CASSEVRPDTQYF
TGTGCCAGCAGTGAAGTCCGGCCAGATACGCAGTATTTT
>TRBD1|TRBV15|-|TRBJ2-7
CATSRGYGTGADEQYF
TGTGCCACCAGCAGGGGCTACGGGACAGGGGCGGACGAGCAGTACTTC
>TRBD1|TRBV5-1|-|TRBJ2-7
CASSLVTGEYEQYF
TGCGCCAGCAGCTTGGTTACAGGGGAGTACGAGCAGTACTTC
>-|TRBV18|-|TRBJ2-2
CASSPVRGDTGELFF
TGTGCCAGCTCACCGGTCAGGGGCGATACCGGGGAGCTGTTTTTT